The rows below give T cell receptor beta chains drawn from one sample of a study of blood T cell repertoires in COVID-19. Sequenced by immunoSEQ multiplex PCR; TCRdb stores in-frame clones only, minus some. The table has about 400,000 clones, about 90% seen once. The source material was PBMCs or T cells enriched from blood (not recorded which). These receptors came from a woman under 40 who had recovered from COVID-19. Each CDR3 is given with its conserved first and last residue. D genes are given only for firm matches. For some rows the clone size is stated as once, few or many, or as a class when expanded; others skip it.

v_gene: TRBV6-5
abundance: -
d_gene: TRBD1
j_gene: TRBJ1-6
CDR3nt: TGTGCCAGCAGGCCCGCAGGGGGTAATTCACCCCTCCACTTT
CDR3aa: CASRPAGGNSPLHF

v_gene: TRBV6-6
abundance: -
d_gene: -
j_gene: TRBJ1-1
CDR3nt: TGTGCCAGCAGCCCGGGGGGAGACACTGAAGCTTTCTTT
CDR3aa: CASSPGGDTEAFF

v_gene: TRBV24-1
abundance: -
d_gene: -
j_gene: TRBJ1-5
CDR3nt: TGTGCCACCAGAGGCGGAAGCAATCAGCCCCAGCATTTT
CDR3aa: CATRGGSNQPQHF

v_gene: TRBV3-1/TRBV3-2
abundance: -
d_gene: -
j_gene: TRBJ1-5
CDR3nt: TGTGCCAGCAGCCAAAAGGGGAGGCAGGGCGCTCAGCCCCAGCATTTT
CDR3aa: CASSQKGRQGAQPQHF

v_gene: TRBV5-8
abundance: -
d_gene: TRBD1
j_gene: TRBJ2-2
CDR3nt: TGTGCCAGCAGCTTGGGGACAGGGTGGACCGGGGAGCTGTTTTTT
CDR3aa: CASSLGTGWTGELFF

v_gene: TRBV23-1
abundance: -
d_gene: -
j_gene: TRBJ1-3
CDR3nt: TGCGCCAGCAGTCAATCGACTGTGACCAGGGGAAGGGGCTCTGGAAACACCATATATTTT
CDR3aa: CASSQSTVTRGRGSGNTIYF

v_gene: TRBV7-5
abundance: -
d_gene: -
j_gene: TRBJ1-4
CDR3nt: TGTGCCAGAAGTTCTGCGGTACCACCAGATGAAAAACTGTTTTTT
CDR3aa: CARSSAVPPDEKLFF

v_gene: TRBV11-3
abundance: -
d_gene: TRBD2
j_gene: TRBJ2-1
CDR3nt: TGTGCCAGCAGCGCCAGACTAGCGGGAGACTACAATGAGCAGTTCTTC
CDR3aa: CASSARLAGDYNEQFF

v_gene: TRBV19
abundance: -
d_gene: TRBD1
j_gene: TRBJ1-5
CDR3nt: TGTGCCAGTAGCGGGGACAGGGTGTCCGGCAATCAGCCCCAGCATTTT
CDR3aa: CASSGDRVSGNQPQHF

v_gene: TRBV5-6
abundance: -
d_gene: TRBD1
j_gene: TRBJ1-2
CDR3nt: TGTGCCAGCAGCGCAGGGACAGCGGTTTATGGCTACACCTTC
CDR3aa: CASSAGTAVYGYTF

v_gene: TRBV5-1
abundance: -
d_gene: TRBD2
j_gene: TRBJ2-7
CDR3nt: TGCGCCAGCAGCTTACTAGCGGGAGGAGGCGAGCAGTACTTC
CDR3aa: CASSLLAGGGEQYF

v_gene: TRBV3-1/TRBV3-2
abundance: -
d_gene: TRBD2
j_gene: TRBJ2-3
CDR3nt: TGTGCCAGCAGCCTAGGGGCCCCCGGGAGGAGTAGCACAGATACGCAGTATTTT
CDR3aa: CASSLGAPGRSSTDTQYF

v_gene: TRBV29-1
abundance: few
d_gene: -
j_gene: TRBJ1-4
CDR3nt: TGCAGCGTTGGTTGGGCAGGATCTAATGAAAAACTGTTTTTT
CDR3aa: CSVGWAGSNEKLFF

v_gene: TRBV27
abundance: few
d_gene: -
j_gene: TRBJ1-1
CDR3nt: TGTGCCAGCGGTCTACAGGGTGCCGCTTTCTTT
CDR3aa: CASGLQGAAFF

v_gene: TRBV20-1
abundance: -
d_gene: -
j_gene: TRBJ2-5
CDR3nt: TGCAGTGCTAAGGAGGAGATCCAGTACTTC
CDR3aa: CSAKEEIQYF

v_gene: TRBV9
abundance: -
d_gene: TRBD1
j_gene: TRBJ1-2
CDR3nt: TGTGCCAGCAGCATCAGGACAGGGCCGAACTATGGCTACACCTTC
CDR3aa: CASSIRTGPNYGYTF

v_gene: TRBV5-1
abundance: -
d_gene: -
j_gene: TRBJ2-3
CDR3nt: TGCGCCAGCAGCTTGGGACACTTAAGTCCTAGCACAGATACGCAGTATTTT
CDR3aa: CASSLGHLSPSTDTQYF

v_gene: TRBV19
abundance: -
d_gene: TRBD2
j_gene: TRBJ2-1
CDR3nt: TGTGCCAGTAGCGGGAGGGCCATTGAGCAGTTCTTC
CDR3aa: CASSGRAIEQFF

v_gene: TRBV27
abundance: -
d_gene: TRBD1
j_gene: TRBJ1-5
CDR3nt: TGTGCCAGCAGTGGGACAGCTTATCAGCCCCAGCATTTT
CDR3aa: CASSGTAYQPQHF

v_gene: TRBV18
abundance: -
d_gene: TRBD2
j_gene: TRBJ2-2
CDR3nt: TGTGCCAGCTCACCAGGACTAGTCACCGGGGAGCTGTTTTTT
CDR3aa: CASSPGLVTGELFF

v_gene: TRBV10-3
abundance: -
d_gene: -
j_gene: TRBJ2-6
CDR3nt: TGTGCCATCAGTGAAAGAGAATCTGGGGCCAACGTCCTGACTTTC
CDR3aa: CAISERESGANVLTF

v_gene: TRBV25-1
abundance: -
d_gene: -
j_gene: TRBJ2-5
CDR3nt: TGTGCCAGCAGTGCGTCTGAGACCCAGTACTTC
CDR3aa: CASSASETQYF

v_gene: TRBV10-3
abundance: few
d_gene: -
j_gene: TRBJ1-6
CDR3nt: TGTGCCATCAGTGAGTCCCGTGGAGGAAATTCACCCCTCCACTTT
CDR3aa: CAISESRGGNSPLHF

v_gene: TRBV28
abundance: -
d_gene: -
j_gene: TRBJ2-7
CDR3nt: TGTGCCAGCCGTAGCGGACCCTACGAGCAGTACTTC
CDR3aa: CASRSGPYEQYF

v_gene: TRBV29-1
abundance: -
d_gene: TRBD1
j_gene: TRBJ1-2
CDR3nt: TGCAGCGTTCTGACAGGGGCCTATGGCTACACCTTC
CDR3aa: CSVLTGAYGYTF

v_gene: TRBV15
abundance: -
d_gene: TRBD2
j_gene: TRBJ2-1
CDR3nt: TGTGCCACCAACATGAAACTAGCGGGGGGATCCAATGAGCAGTTCTTC
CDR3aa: CATNMKLAGGSNEQFF

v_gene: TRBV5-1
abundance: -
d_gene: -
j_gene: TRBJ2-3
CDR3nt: TGCGCCAGCAGCGTCACCGGGACTAGCACAGATACGCAGTATTTT
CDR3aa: CASSVTGTSTDTQYF

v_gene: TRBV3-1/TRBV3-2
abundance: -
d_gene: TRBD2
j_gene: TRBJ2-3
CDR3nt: TGTGCCAGCAGCCTGGGACTAGCGGGATCAGATACGCAGTATTTT
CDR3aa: CASSLGLAGSDTQYF

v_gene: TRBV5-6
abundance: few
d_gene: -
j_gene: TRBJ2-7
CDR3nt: TGTGCCAGCAGCGAACAGGGTAACGAGCAGTACTTC
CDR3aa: CASSEQGNEQYF

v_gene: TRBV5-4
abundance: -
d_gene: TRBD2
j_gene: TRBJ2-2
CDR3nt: TGTGCCAGCAGCTTCGTAGCGGGGGGCACCGGGGAGCTGTTTTTT
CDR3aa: CASSFVAGGTGELFF

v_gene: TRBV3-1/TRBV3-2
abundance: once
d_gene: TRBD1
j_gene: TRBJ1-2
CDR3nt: TGTGCCAGCAGCCAAGGACGTAGGGGGCTCGGCTATGGCTACACCTTC
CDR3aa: CASSQGRRGLGYGYTF

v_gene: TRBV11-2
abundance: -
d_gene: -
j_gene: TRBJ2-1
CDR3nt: TGTGCCAGCAGGCGAATAGCCGGGGGTAGCCGACCCTACAATGAGCAGTTCTTC
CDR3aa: CASRRIAGGSRPYNEQFF

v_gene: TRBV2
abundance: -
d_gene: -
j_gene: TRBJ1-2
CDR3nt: TGTGCCAGCAGCCAAGGGGGGGTCGGCTACACCTTC
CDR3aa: CASSQGGVGYTF

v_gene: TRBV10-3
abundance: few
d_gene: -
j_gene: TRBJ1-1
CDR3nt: TGTGCCATCAGTGGGGGATACGGGGGGCAGGAAGCTTTCTTT
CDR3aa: CAISGGYGGQEAFF

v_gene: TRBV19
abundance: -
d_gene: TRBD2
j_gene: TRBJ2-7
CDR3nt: TGTGCCAGTAGAAAAATAGCGGGAGCCATCTACGAGCAGTACTTC
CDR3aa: CASRKIAGAIYEQYF

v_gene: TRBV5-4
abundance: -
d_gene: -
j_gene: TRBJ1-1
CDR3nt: TGTGCCAGCAGCTTGGATTTATCAGGGGTGAAAGCTTTCTTT
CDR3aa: CASSLDLSGVKAFF

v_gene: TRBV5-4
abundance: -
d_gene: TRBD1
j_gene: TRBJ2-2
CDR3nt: TGTGCCAGCAGCTTGGCCCGGACAGGGTGGACCGGGGAGCTGTTTTTT
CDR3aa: CASSLARTGWTGELFF